The present T cell receptor beta chain was sequenced within a study of CD8 T cells in ankylosing spondylitis. There are 16 residues in the CDR3. From germline, CDR1 is MNHNS and CDR2 SASEGT. V was cut by 0 bases and J by 8 bases, with 16 bases left in between. By quantitative 5'-RACE with molecular barcodes, the TCR beta libraries were made. Each CDR3 protein is one row after TCRdb ran MiXCR on the 5' RACE reads. This table holds about 450,000 distinct CDR3 sequences, roughly 27% found once. This clonotype came up a few times. Antigen: not known. Study-wide points: There was reportedly significant enrichment of clones that were disease-linked in matched ankylosing spondylitis synovial fluid. Seemingly distinctive of ankylosing spondylitis blood was a TCR beta motif formed by eight highly homologous variants.

The sample consisted of blood, either unsorted or a sorted T cell fraction (not recorded which). The chain joins TRBV6-1 to TRBJ1-4, with D tentatively TRBD1 (5 bases). The sequence came from a male donor with ankylosing spondylitis. The CDR3 nucleotides are TGTGCCAGCAGTGAAGCGCTTCACCAGGGTCGAGAAAAACTGTTTTTT. Translating gives CASSEALHQGREKLFF.